One sample yielded the 27 T cell receptor beta chains listed below, sequenced in a study of cytomegalovirus exposure and HLA in healthy donors. The PCR used 60 Vbeta and 13 Jbeta primers. Repertoires were generated with immunoSEQ multiplex PCR, while TCRdb's copy carries only in-frame clones and drops some. The sample lists a few hundred thousand clones; approximately 81% were seen once. Sequencing input: PBMCs. Receptors originate from a woman aged 55 to 70 in good health and CMV-seropositive.

In regard to this clone: At one boundary the junction diverges from the germline segment, which might be a read error. This sequence joins TRBV7-7 and TRBJ2-1, with a weak D call TRBD1 (5 bases). The CDR3 is made up of 13 amino acids. Germline values: CDR1 SSHAT, CDR2 FNYEAQ (reference sequence). The CDR3 DNA reads TGTGCTAGCAGCTTAGACAGATACAATGAGCAGTTCTTC. Protein: CASSLDRYNEQFF.

The genes are TRBV2 and TRBJ1-2; 8 bases align to TRBD1. CDR3 length: 15 residues. The trim removed 6 bases at V and 3 bases at J, leaving 9 bases unmatched. CDR1 SNHLY and CDR2 FYNNEI come from the germline V gene. The CDR3, as DNA: TGTGCCAGCAGCCAAGGACAGGGCATAGACTATGGCTACACCTTC. Encoded protein: CASSQGQGIDYGYTF.

The chain recombines TRBV15 with TRBJ1-1, with TRBD1 identical over 8 bases. Germline values: CDR1 LNHNV, CDR2 YYDKDF (reference sequence). V lost 1 base and J lost 2; bases outside the gene matches: 6. The length of the CDR3 is 16 residues. CDR3 in DNA: TGTGCCACCAGCAGAGGACTACAGGGGGTCAACACTGAAGCTTTCTTT. Amino acids: CATSRGLQGVNTEAFF.

The CDR3 protein is CSAISPDGYTF. CDR3 DNA: TGCAGTGCTATAAGCCCGGATGGCTACACCTTC. J is TRBJ1-2 and V is TRBV20-1, with unresolved D. The CDR3 loop spans 11 amino acids. Germline V gene lookup returns CDR1 DFQATT and CDR2 SNEGSKA (reference sequence). Trimming left V 4 bases short and J 6 bases short, with 9 bases between.

The chain employs TRBV5-4 and TRBJ2-1; the match to TRBD1 covers 7 bases. Germline V gene sequence: CDR1 SGHNT, CDR2 YYREEE (reference sequence). Losses at the gene ends were 1 base for V and 8 bases for J; bases not matched to a gene: 6. The CDR3 has 14 residues. CDR3 residues: CASSLSTGVYEQFF. The CDR3 DNA follows: TGTGCCAGCAGCTTGTCTACAGGGGTTTATGAGCAGTTCTTC.

V is TRBV4-1 and J is TRBJ1-2; D not certain. Trimming cost V 1 base and J 6 bases, with 24 bases left between them. Germline V gene data show CDR1 as MGHRA and CDR2 as YSYEKL. The CDR3 runs to 18 residues. CDR3 protein: CASSQVQSHLPGPHGYTF. The CDR3 DNA is TGCGCCAGCAGCCAAGTACAAAGCCATTTGCCGGGTCCACATGGCTACACCTTC.

The V gene is TRBV4-1, the J gene TRBJ1-1; 12 nucleotides line up with TRBD1. Germline values: CDR1 MGHRA, CDR2 YSYEKL. There are 15 residues in the CDR3. With 3 bases clipped from V and 7 bases from J, the junction kept 6 bases outside the gene matches. The CDR3 DNA is TGCGCCAGCAGCCACCCGGGACAGGGGGCTGTTGAAGCTTTCTTT. As protein: CASSHPGQGAVEAFF.

In this sample, this clone turned up a few times. The J gene is TRBJ1-2, the V gene TRBV7-2; weak D call: TRBD1 (6 bases). The germline gives CDR1 SGHTA, CDR2 FQGNSA. The germline V and J ends were trimmed by 7 bases and 7 bases, with 13 bases remaining between them. This CDR3 has 12 residues. The CDR3 spells CASTITGIGYTF. The CDR3 coding sequence is TGTGCCAGCACCATCACAGGGATTGGCTACACCTTC.

This clone was counted a few times. The chain combines TRBV9 with TRBJ1-2, with 10 bases aligning to TRBD1. With V trimmed by 0 bases and J by 2 bases, 7 bases remained unmatched. The V gene's germline CDR1 is SGDLS and CDR2 YYNGEE. The CDR3 runs 17 residues. The CDR3 DNA sequence: TGTGCCAGCAGCGTAGCTCCCCCGGGACAGGGGAACTATGGCTACACCTTC. It codes for CASSVAPPGQGNYGYTF.

The CDR3 nucleotides are TGTGCCAGCAGCTTGAGGAGTGCGGCATCGGATACGCAGTATTTT. This sequence encodes CASSLRSAASDTQYF. The V and J genes are TRBV5-4 and TRBJ2-3; D is unclear. Trimming took 1 base from V and 6 from J, leaving 15 bases between them. CDR3 length equals 15 residues. Germline CDR1 and CDR2: SGHNT and YYREEE (reference sequence).

The chain combines TRBV6-1 with TRBJ1-4, with TRBD1 matching 10 bases. The CDR3 is 12 amino acids. Germline CDR1 is MNHNS and CDR2 is SASEGT. V was pared by 8 bases and J by 14 bases, with 8 bases of the junction left unmatched. The CDR3 is CASRTGGGRLFF. CDR3 coding DNA: TGTGCCAGCCGGACAGGGGGGGGAAGGCTGTTTTTT.

The V and J genes are TRBV10-3 and TRBJ2-1; 9 nucleotides line up with TRBD2. V lost 10 bases and J lost 0; bases outside the gene matches: 4. The CDR3 totals 14 residues. Germline-derived CDR1 and CDR2 are ENHRY and SYGVKD. The CDR3 coding sequence is TGTGCCACGACTAGCGGTAGCTCCTACAATGAGCAGTTCTTC. This codes for CATTSGSSYNEQFF.

The V call is TRBV11-3, the J call TRBJ2-1, with 9 bases aligning to TRBD2. The trim removed 6 bases at V and 7 bases at J, leaving 22 bases unmatched. Germline V gives CDR1 SGHNT, CDR2 YENEEA. This CDR3 region has 19 residues. CDR3 nucleotides: TGTGCCAGCAGTCAGGCTAGCGGGGATATTGCTGGTTATAGGAATGAGCAGTTCTTC. Translation gives CASSQASGDIAGYRNEQFF.

The CDR3 spells CASSLAGMAQPQHF. In DNA, the CDR3 is TGTGCCAGCAGTTTAGCGGGGATGGCTCAGCCCCAGCATTTT. The chain is built from TRBV28 and TRBJ1-5, with D hard to call. The CDR3 extends over 14 amino acids. CDR1 MDHEN and CDR2 SYDVKM come from the germline V gene. Trimming pared 2 bases from V and 6 bases from J, leaving 11 bases between. Complete variable domain (other parts from reference TRBV28 and TRBJ1-5): DVKVTQSSRYLVKRTGEKVFLECVQDMDHENMFWYRQDPGLGLRLIYFSYDVKMKEKGDIPEGYSVSREKKERFSLILESASTNQTSMYLCASSLAGMAQPQHFGDGTRLSIL.

The chain couples TRBV19 to TRBJ2-1, with 10 positions matching TRBD2. Germline V lookup: CDR1 LNHDA, CDR2 SQIVND (reference sequence). The CDR3 is made up of 15 amino acids. V was clipped by 6 bases and J by 2 bases; unmatched bases: 4. This CDR3 reads CASRGAGGTYNEQFF. In DNA, the CDR3 is TGTGCCAGTAGGGGAGCGGGAGGGACCTACAATGAGCAGTTCTTC.

This clone was detected a few times. The chain uses TRBV6-5 and TRBJ1-1; tentatively, D is TRBD1 (5 bases). Germline V lookup: CDR1 MNHEY, CDR2 SVGAGI. This CDR3 is built from 13 residues. V was pared by 5 bases and J by 10 bases, with 17 bases between. The CDR3 region is CASSEALRGGAFF. The CDR3 DNA sequence: TGTGCCAGCAGTGAAGCGTTAAGGGGAGGAGCTTTCTTT.

The chain carries TRBV12-5 and TRBJ2-7; D may be TRBD1 (5 bases). V was clipped by 3 bases and J by 3 bases, with 9 bases between them. The CDR3 covers 13 residues. Per the germline V gene, CDR1 is LGHNT and CDR2 is FRNRAP. Here the CDR3 reads CASGFGHRYEQYF. The CDR3 DNA reads as TGTGCTAGTGGTTTCGGACACCGCTACGAGCAGTACTTC.

The chain recombines TRBV9 with TRBJ2-2; 9 bases map to TRBD1. The CDR3 contains 16 residues. Trimming cost V 4 bases and J 5 bases; bases outside gene matches: 9. In germline, CDR1 is SGDLS, CDR2 YYNGEE. CDR3 protein: CASSKYRGPGTGELFF. The CDR3 DNA follows: TGTGCCAGCAGCAAATACAGGGGGCCGGGGACCGGGGAGCTGTTTTTT.

This clone was seen once. The genes are TRBV7-9 and TRBJ2-5; the D gene is possibly TRBD1 (5 bases). The J call may be faulty, since TRBJ2-7 better matches the DNA end. Looked up from germline, CDR1 is SEHNR and CDR2 is FQNEAQ (reference sequence). CDR3 size: 15 residues. For the CDR3, the DNA is TGTGCCAGCAGCTCAAATCAGGGATTATCCTACGAGCAGTACTTC. It codes for CASSSNQGLSYEQYF.

The chain has TRBV7-9 and TRBJ2-1, with 8 bases lining up with TRBD2. Germline loops: CDR1 SEHNR, CDR2 FQNEAQ (reference sequence). This CDR3 comprises 14 residues. V dropped 5 bases and J dropped 7; count of bases not matched to a gene: 7. CDR3 protein: CASSRSGIGNEQFF. CDR3 DNA: TGTGCCAGCAGCCGTAGCGGGATCGGAAATGAGCAGTTCTTC.

The chain combines TRBV6-1 with TRBJ2-7; weak D call: TRBD1 (6 bases). V lost 4 bases and J lost 3, with 7 bases in between. This CDR3 has 12 residues. The V gene's germline CDR1 is MNHNS and CDR2 SASEGT. CDR3 bases: TGTGCCAGCAGTGTGGACAGCTACGAGCAGTACTTC. As protein: CASSVDSYEQYF.

This chain joins TRBV6-1 and TRBJ1-5; 8 nucleotides line up with TRBD1. This CDR3 has 19 residues. Trimming at V came to 4 bases and at J to 0 bases, leaving 14 bases not matched to a gene. CDR1 and CDR2 (germline): MNHNS, SASEGT. The CDR3 sequence: CASSAPPGQELYSNQPQHF. The DNA for the CDR3 is TGTGCCAGCAGTGCCCCTCCGGGACAGGAGCTATATAGCAATCAGCCCCAGCATTTT.

The J gene is TRBJ1-6, the V gene TRBV21-1; the DNA was not compared with TRBD1, the D call given in the table. TRBV21-1 is deemed a pseudogene. This CDR3 has 16 amino acids. CDR3 nucleotides: TGTGCCAGCAGCAAAGTGGACAGGGGGCTTAATTCACCCCTCCACTTT. Translation: CASSKVDRGLNSPLHF.

J is TRBJ2-2 and V is TRBV27; 7 positions agree with TRBD2. The CDR3 is 14 residues long. Losses at the gene ends were 6 bases for V and 4 bases for J; bases not matched to a gene: 5. Germline V gene data show CDR1 as MNHEY and CDR2 as SMNVEV (reference sequence). As DNA, the CDR3 is TGTGCCAGCAGAACTAGCGTGCGCACCGGGGAGCTGTTTTTT. Its protein product is CASRTSVRTGELFF.

V is TRBV5-1 and J is TRBJ2-1; D call uncertain. Germline V lookup: CDR1 SGHRS, CDR2 YFSETQ. The CDR3 length is 13 residues. With 2 bases removed from V and 8 bases from J, the gap between germline ends came to 11 bases. DNA for the CDR3: TGCGCCAGCAGCTTAACCACCCGGTATGAGCAGTTCTTC. Translating gives CASSLTTRYEQFF.

This clone was counted between two and nine times. The chain joins TRBV2 to TRBJ2-1; 9 bases are a match to TRBD1. Looked up from germline, CDR1 is SNHLY and CDR2 is FYNNEI. The CDR3 has 12 residues. V trimming: 6 bases; J trimming: 8 bases; junction bases outside the gene matches: 2. CDR3 sequence: CASRRTGDEQFF. The CDR3 bases are TGTGCCAGCAGGCGGACAGGGGATGAGCAGTTCTTC.

This clone was seen only a few times. The V call is TRBV19, the J call TRBJ1-2, with 9 bases identical to TRBD1. The CDR3 is 15 residues long. J was trimmed by 4 bases and V by 7 bases; bases with no gene match: 10. CDR1 is LNHDA, CDR2 SQIVND, per germline (reference sequence). The CDR3 is CASNGDREGSYGYTF. DNA for the CDR3: TGTGCCAGTAATGGGGACAGGGAGGGGTCCTATGGCTACACCTTC. The full variable domain, completed using reference TRBV19 and TRBJ1-2, is DGGITQSPKYLFRKEGQNVTLSCEQNLNHDAMYWYRQDPGQGLRLIYYSQIVNDFQKGDIAEGYSVSREKKESFPLTVTSAQKNPTAFYLCASNGDREGSYGYTFGSGTRLTVV.